One and the same sample provided the 27 T cell receptor beta chains below, sequenced in a study of blood T cell repertoires in COVID-19. Profiled with immunoSEQ multiplex PCR; TCRdb holds only in-frame clones, not every one. The sample holds about 80,000 clones; approximately 85% are singletons and the top ten take roughly 9.1%. The source material was peripheral blood. The source is a man in his forties or fifties with COVID-19, enrolled during active disease.

CDR3 region: CASSQDLITRESFKAFF. The CDR3 DNA sequence: TGCGCCAGCAGCCAAGACTTAATCACGCGGGAGAGCTTCAAAGCTTTCTTT. V usage is TRBV4-1 and J usage is TRBJ1-1; D not resolved. CDR1 is MGHRA and CDR2 is YSYEKL in the germline V gene. V was trimmed by 0 bases and J by 9 bases, leaving 23 bases between them. The CDR3 consists of 17 residues.

The genes are TRBV3-1 (or the pseudogene TRBV3-2) and TRBJ2-5; 8 positions match TRBD1. The V and J ends lost 2 bases and 5 bases, in that order; junction bases with no gene match: 7. The CDR3 is made up of 15 amino acids. The germline gives CDR1 LGHDT, CDR2 YNNKEL (reference sequence). The CDR3 DNA reads TGTGCCAGCAGCCAAATGCAGGGGGCGCGGGAGACCCAGTACTTC. Translating it yields CASSQMQGARETQYF.

The genes are TRBV7-3 and TRBJ2-2; TRBD2 agrees at 12 bases. Trimming at V came to 5 bases and at J to 2 bases, leaving 3 bases not matched to a gene. CDR1 and CDR2 (germline): SGHTA, FQGTGA. This CDR3 has 16 residues. Written as DNA, the CDR3 is TGTGCCAGCAGCCTACTAGCGGGAGGAAACACCGGGGAGCTGTTTTTT. Encoded protein: CASSLLAGGNTGELFF.

In its sample, this clone was seen once. This chain links TRBV28 with TRBJ1-2; TRBD1 matches 9 bases. The germline V gene encodes CDR1 MDHEN and CDR2 SYDVKM. CDR3 length: 17 residues. Unmatched junction bases numbered 11, after V lost 4 bases and J lost 2 bases. The CDR3 DNA reads as TGTGCCAGCAGTTCGTTCCCGGGACAGGGAACGAACTATGGCTACACCTTC. Its protein is CASSSFPGQGTNYGYTF.

J is TRBJ1-3 and V is TRBV5-6, with 9 nucleotides matching TRBD1. V gave up 7 bases and J gave up 0 bases; unmatched junction bases: 11. CDR1 is SGHDT and CDR2 is YYEEEE in the germline V gene. The CDR3 loop spans 17 amino acids. CDR3 region: CASLGTGRFSSGNTIYF. The CDR3, as DNA: TGTGCCAGCCTCGGGACAGGGCGATTTAGCTCTGGAAACACCATATATTTT. Full variable domain (missing parts from reference TRBV5-6 and TRBJ1-3): DAGVTQSPTHLIKTRGQQVTLRCSPKSGHDTVSWYQQALGQGPQFIFQYYEEEERQRGNFPDRFSGHQFPNYSSELNVNALLLGDSALYLCASLGTGRFSSGNTIYFGEGSWLTVV.

The chain links TRBV30 to TRBJ2-7; TRBD1 is a possible D gene (5 bases). V gave up 0 bases and J gave up 4 bases, with 16 bases separating them. Germline V CDR1 and CDR2: GTSNPN, SVGIG (reference sequence). The CDR3 extends over 15 amino acids. The CDR3 loop is CAWSVGANPVYEQYF. CDR3 nucleotide sequence: TGTGCCTGGAGTGTAGGGGCTAACCCCGTTTACGAGCAGTACTTC. The full variable domain, with the rest looked up from reference TRBV30 and TRBJ2-7, is SQTIHQWPATLVQPVGSPLSLECTVEGTSNPNLYWYRQAAGRGLQLLFYSVGIGQISSEVPQNLSASRPQDRQFILSSKKLLLSDSGFYLCAWSVGANPVYEQYFGPGTRLTVT.

This sequence joins TRBV7-9 and TRBJ2-7; the match to TRBD1 covers 9 bases. With 2 bases clipped from V and 6 bases from J, the junction kept 8 bases outside the gene matches. The germline V gene has CDR1 SEHNR and CDR2 FQNEAQ (reference sequence). The length of the CDR3 is 15 residues. CDR3 in amino acids: CASSLNGQGSIEQYF. The DNA of the CDR3 is TGTGCCAGCAGCTTAAATGGACAGGGGTCCATCGAGCAGTACTTC. Filled out from reference TRBV7-9 and TRBJ2-7, the complete variable domain reads DTGVSQNPRHKITKRGQNVTFRCDPISEHNRLYWYRQTLGQGPEFLTYFQNEAQLEKSRLLSDRFSAERPKGSFSTLEIQRTEQGDSAMYLCASSLNGQGSIEQYFGPGTRLTVT.

The rearrangement joins TRBV6-5 to TRBJ2-7; 7 positions agree with TRBD2. Trimming removed 2 bases from V and 5 bases from J; junction bases left unmatched: 9. Germline loops: CDR1 MNHEY, CDR2 SVGAGI. CDR3 size: 15 residues. The CDR3 here is CASSYGGRAFNEQYF. DNA for the CDR3: TGTGCCAGCAGTTACGGGGGGAGGGCCTTCAACGAGCAGTACTTC.

The table lists this clone with a few counts. This chain connects TRBV6-1 to TRBJ1-5; 7 nucleotides align to TRBD1. The V gene end was trimmed by 4 bases and the J gene end by 4 bases; junction bases not matched to a gene: 10. CDR3 length: 16 amino acids. In germline, CDR1 is MNHNS, CDR2 SASEGT. This CDR3 is CASSVQGFAPNQPQHF. The DNA of the CDR3 is TGTGCCAGCAGTGTACAGGGGTTTGCCCCGAATCAGCCCCAGCATTTT.

The V gene is TRBV7-9, the J gene TRBJ1-1; D is perhaps TRBD1 (6 bases). This CDR3 region has 14 residues. Trimming left V 5 bases short and J 8 bases short, with 18 bases between. The germline CDR1 and CDR2 sequences are SEHNR and FQNEAQ (reference sequence). CDR3 amino acids: CASSVSQGWTEAFF. The CDR3 DNA reads TGTGCCAGCAGCGTAAGTCAGGGGTGGACCGAAGCTTTCTTT.

The V gene is TRBV9, the J gene TRBJ1-2, with D possibly matching TRBD1 (6 bases). Germline-derived CDR1 and CDR2 are SGDLS and YYNGEE. This CDR3 has 13 amino acids. The ends were cut back, 4 bases at V and 8 bases at J, with 15 bases in the middle. The CDR3 nucleotides are TGTGCCAGCAGCCGAGGGGGGGGCGAGGGCTACACCTTC. This encodes CASSRGGGEGYTF.

The chain joins TRBV7-2 to TRBJ2-7, with TRBD2 identical over 9 bases. J was trimmed by 2 bases and V by 1 base; bases with no gene match: 0. CDR3 length equals 14 residues. Germline lookup yields CDR1 SGHTA and CDR2 FQGNSA. The DNA of the CDR3 is TGTGCCAGCAGCTTAGTAGCGGGAGCCTACGAGCAGTACTTC. As protein: CASSLVAGAYEQYF.

This chain uses TRBV9 with TRBJ2-2; 8 nucleotides line up with TRBD2. The CDR3 loop spans 15 amino acids. With 0 bases clipped from V and 6 bases from J, the junction kept 4 bases outside the gene matches. From germline, CDR1 is SGDLS and CDR2 YYNGEE. The CDR3 sequence is CASSVEREKSGELFF. In nucleotides, the CDR3 is TGTGCCAGCAGCGTAGAGCGGGAGAAGTCCGGGGAGCTGTTTTTT.

The chain links TRBV29-1 to TRBJ1-2, with TRBD1 identical over 8 bases. Germline V gives CDR1 SQVTM, CDR2 ANQGSEA. This CDR3 contains 15 residues. With V trimmed by 3 bases and J by 8 bases, 14 bases remained unmatched. This CDR3 reads CSVDSGGESSGGYTF. CDR3 sequence (DNA): TGCAGCGTTGATTCAGGGGGCGAATCCTCAGGAGGCTACACCTTC.

The chain uses TRBV6-2 or TRBV6-3 and TRBJ2-5; a weak D match, TRBD1 (6 bases). CDR1 MNHEY and CDR2 SVGEGT come from the germline V gene. V was shortened by 4 bases and J by 3 bases, with 15 bases between the two germline ends. The CDR3 is made up of 15 amino acids. Here the CDR3 reads CASSSGDGGEETQYF. CDR3 bases: TGTGCCAGCAGTTCAGGGGACGGAGGCGAAGAGACCCAGTACTTC.

This clone was observed a single time. The CDR3 sequence is CASSLAGSHQPQHF. DNA of the CDR3: TGTGCCAGCAGTTTGGCCGGGTCCCACCAGCCCCAGCATTTT. The chain has TRBV6-2 or TRBV6-3 and TRBJ1-5; no definite D call. This CDR3 spans 14 amino acids. V was pared by 4 bases and J by 7 bases, with 14 bases between. Per the germline V gene, CDR1 is MNHEY and CDR2 is SVGEGT.

The rearrangement uses TRBV4-1 and TRBJ1-5; 8 bases map to TRBD1. V shed 4 bases, J shed 4 bases, and the junction held 9 bases outside the gene matches. Germline V gives CDR1 MGHRA, CDR2 YSYEKL. The CDR3 loop spans 16 amino acids. CDR3 sequence: CASSPGGRGRNQPQHF. As DNA, the CDR3 is TGCGCCAGCAGCCCCGGGGGCAGGGGGCGGAATCAGCCCCAGCATTTT.

V gene TRBV18 combines with J gene TRBJ1-1, with TRBD1 as a possible D gene (5 bases). This CDR3 contains 13 residues. V dropped 5 bases and J dropped 2 bases, with 9 bases sitting between them. Germline CDR1 reads KGHSH; CDR2 reads LQKENI. In nucleotides, the CDR3 is TGTGCCAGCTCAGAAAGGGGTAACACTGAAGCTTTCTTT. Residues: CASSERGNTEAFF.

This clone has more than one count but fewer than ten. The chain employs TRBV9 and TRBJ2-3, with D perhaps TRBD2 (5 bases). CDR3 size: 14 residues. CDR1 SGDLS and CDR2 YYNGEE come from the germline V gene. V was trimmed by 4 bases and J by 4 bases, leaving 13 bases between them. The CDR3 DNA follows: TGTGCCAGCAGCCCCCCCGGAGGATCAGATACGCAGTATTTT. Encoded protein: CASSPPGGSDTQYF. The variable domain in full, completed from reference TRBV9 and TRBJ2-3, reads DSGVTQTPKHLITATGQRVTLRCSPRSGDLSVYWYQQSLDQGLQFLIQYYNGEERAKGNILERFSAQQFPDLHSELNLSSLELGDSALYFCASSPPGGSDTQYFGPGTRLTVL.

Here the CDR3 DNA reads TGTGCCAGCAGCTTATCCGGGTTCACAGATACGCAGTATTTT. Protein product: CASSLSGFTDTQYF. The V gene is TRBV7-9, the J gene TRBJ2-3; D unresolved. Germline assignment: CDR1 SEHNR and CDR2 FQNEAQ (reference sequence). V shed 2 bases and J shed 2 bases, with 8 bases lying between them. This CDR3 is 14 amino acids long.

The genes are TRBV5-1 and TRBJ2-7; 13 bases are shared with TRBD2. With V trimmed by 4 bases and J by 5 bases, 3 bases remained unmatched. Germline CDR1 is SGHRS and CDR2 is YFSETQ. CDR3 length: 14 residues. Here the CDR3 reads CASSTGLAGDEQYF. The CDR3 DNA sequence: TGCGCCAGCAGCACCGGACTAGCGGGAGACGAGCAGTACTTC.

V is TRBV9 and J is TRBJ2-7; 10 bases agree with TRBD1. CDR3 length equals 15 residues. Germline trimming cut 1 base from V and 4 bases from J; bases unmatched to any gene: 5. Germline V CDR1 and CDR2: SGDLS, YYNGEE. The CDR3 is CASSVSEGQGYEQYF. The CDR3 DNA reads TGTGCCAGCAGCGTATCCGAGGGACAGGGGTACGAGCAGTACTTC.

This chain links TRBV4-2 with TRBJ2-1; tentatively, D is TRBD2 (5 bases). Between the trimmed V and J ends, which lost 0 bases and 2 bases, there was a span of 11 bases. This CDR3 comprises 16 residues. Germline CDR1 and CDR2: LGHNA and YNFKEQ. CDR3 in amino acids: CASSQENGDPYNEQFF. DNA for the CDR3: TGTGCCAGCAGCCAAGAAAACGGGGATCCCTACAATGAGCAGTTCTTC.

This chain joins TRBV9 and TRBJ1-2, with TRBD1 identical over 11 bases. There are 15 residues in the CDR3. Trimming took 4 bases from V and 5 from J; bases not matched to a gene: 7. Germline V gene data show CDR1 as SGDLS and CDR2 as YYNGEE. The CDR3 loop is CASSSRTGGLYGYTF. The CDR3 DNA follows: TGTGCCAGCAGCAGCCGGACAGGGGGCCTTTATGGCTACACCTTC.

This chain joins TRBV25-1 and TRBJ2-1; 7 bases are a match to TRBD2. Germline values: CDR1 MGHDK, CDR2 SYGVNS. This CDR3 is built from 15 residues. V trimming: 6 bases; J trimming: 1 base; junction bases outside the gene matches: 6. Written as DNA, the CDR3 is TGTGCCAGCAGCGGAGCGGGACGATCCTACAATGAGCAGTTCTTC. Encoded protein: CASSGAGRSYNEQFF.

This clone was recorded once. V and J are TRBV30 and TRBJ1-6; TRBD1 matches 7 bases. The V segment lost 5 bases and the J segment 6 bases; nucleotides outside the gene matches: 7. Germline assignment: CDR1 GTSNPN and CDR2 SVGIG (reference sequence). This CDR3 has 14 amino acids. The CDR3 DNA sequence: TGTGCCTGGGGGAACAGGGGTGCTAATTCACCCCTCCACTTT. Its protein is CAWGNRGANSPLHF.

This rearrangement joins TRBV18 to TRBJ1-4, with 9 bases that match TRBD1. V trimming: 8 bases; J trimming: 6 bases; junction bases outside the gene matches: 7. CDR1 and CDR2 (germline): KGHSH, LQKENI. The CDR3 length is 14 residues. CDR3 bases: TGTGCCAGCGCGACCGACAGGGGGGATGAAAAACTGTTTTTT. Translating gives CASATDRGDEKLFF.